A single sample gave rise to the 15 T cell receptor beta chains below, sequenced in a study of blood T cell repertoires in COVID-19. Here immunoSEQ multiplex PCR was the method, and the copy in TCRdb shows in-frame clones only, minus some. The data contain approximately 190,000 clones, about 81% of them singletons. Material for sequencing was peripheral blood. These receptor sequences come from a man aged 30 to 45 with active or convalescent COVID-19.

The chain uses TRBV3-1 (or the pseudogene TRBV3-2) and TRBJ2-2; 7 bases line up with TRBD1. V lost 1 base, J lost 7 bases, and 9 bases stayed unmatched. This CDR3 is 16 amino acids long. Germline V CDR1 and CDR2: LGHDT, YNNKEL (reference sequence). For the CDR3, the DNA is TGTGCCAGCAGCCAAGGGCCGACAGGGTTGGGCGGGGAGCTGTTTTTT. Its protein product is CASSQGPTGLGGELFF.

This clone has only one observation. The rearrangement uses TRBV7-2 and TRBJ1-5, with 8 bases identical to TRBD1. Trimming removed 5 bases from V and 4 bases from J; junction bases left unmatched: 7. The germline CDR1 and CDR2 sequences are SGHTA and FQGNSA. This CDR3 spans 15 amino acids. This chain's CDR3 is CASSATGDGNQPQHF. Written as DNA, the CDR3 is TGTGCCAGCAGCGCGACAGGGGATGGAAATCAGCCCCAGCATTTT.

This chain uses TRBV7-2 with TRBJ1-1, with TRBD1 as a possible D gene (6 bases). In germline, CDR1 is SGHTA, CDR2 FQGNSA. Trimming removed 0 bases at V and 6 bases at J, with 14 bases between. The CDR3 loop spans 15 amino acids. The CDR3 protein is CASSLAAGVLPEAFF. CDR3 nucleotides: TGTGCCAGCAGCTTAGCGGCAGGGGTGCTCCCTGAAGCTTTCTTT.

The chain has TRBV10-3 and TRBJ2-7, with D tentatively TRBD1 (6 bases). Germline V gene lookup returns CDR1 ENHRY and CDR2 SYGVKD. The CDR3 covers 14 residues. V lost 3 bases and J 4 bases, leaving 13 bases between the germline ends. CDR3 bases: TGTGCCATCAGTGAACCGGGACAATCGTACGAGCAGTACGTC. Amino acid sequence: CAISEPGQSYEQYV.

The chain employs TRBV19 and TRBJ1-3; D not certain. The V end was cut by 8 bases, the J end by 1 base, with 15 bases between. Looked up from germline, CDR1 is LNHDA and CDR2 is SQIVND (reference sequence). CDR3 length: 15 residues. The CDR3 is CASRPAGRSGNTIYF. The CDR3 DNA reads TGTGCCAGTCGGCCAGCGGGGAGGTCTGGAAACACCATATATTTT.

This chain connects TRBV11-3 to TRBJ1-3; the match to TRBD1 covers 10 bases. The CDR3 has 14 residues. CDR1 is SGHNT and CDR2 is YENEEA in the germline V gene. Trimming cost V 6 bases and J 4 bases; bases outside gene matches: 3. CDR3 protein: CASRDRGSGNTIYF. For the CDR3, the DNA is TGTGCCAGCAGGGACAGGGGGTCCGGAAACACCATATATTTT. The full variable domain, completed using reference TRBV11-3 and TRBJ1-3, is EAGVVQSPRYKIIEKKQPVAFWCNPISGHNTLYWYLQNLGQGPELLIRYENEEAVDDSQLPKDRFSAERLKGVDSTLKIQPAELGDSAVYLCASRDRGSGNTIYFGEGSWLTVV.

This clone showed up just once. The chain employs TRBV5-4 and TRBJ1-5; D is undetermined. The CDR3 spans 13 residues. Germline CDR1 is SGHNT and CDR2 is YYREEE (reference sequence). Deletions cut 0 bases from V and 12 bases from J, with 13 bases between. The CDR3 sequence: CASSLGPLRSQHF. The CDR3 DNA is TGTGCCAGCAGCTTGGGGCCGCTAAGGAGCCAGCATTTT.

This chain uses TRBV28 with TRBJ1-2, with 8 bases aligning to TRBD1. CDR1 MDHEN and CDR2 SYDVKM come from the germline V gene. V shed 4 bases, J shed 2 bases, and the junction held 3 bases outside the gene matches. The CDR3 is 14 amino acids. CDR3 nucleotide sequence: TGTGCCAGCAGTTCGGGACAGGTCAACTATGGCTACACCTTC. Translated, it gives CASSSGQVNYGYTF.

The chain recombines TRBV6-1 with TRBJ2-3, with TRBD2 matching 7 bases. The CDR3 is 16 amino acids. Germline assignment: CDR1 MNHNS and CDR2 SASEGT. J gave up 2 bases and V 3 bases, and 8 bases lay outside the gene matches. CDR3 residues: CASSEMASGHTDTQYF. CDR3 DNA: TGTGCCAGCAGTGAGATGGCTAGCGGTCACACAGATACGCAGTATTTT.

The chain combines TRBV11-3 with TRBJ2-7, with D tentatively TRBD2 (7 bases). The V gene's germline CDR1 is SGHNT and CDR2 YENEEA. The CDR3 has 14 residues. The ends were cut back, 5 bases at V and 9 bases at J, with 20 bases in the middle. The CDR3 is CASSRTGGGEGQYF. DNA of the CDR3: TGTGCCAGCAGCCGCACTGGGGGGGGCGAGGGGCAGTACTTC.

The sample holds a few counts of this clone. The chain uses TRBV28 and TRBJ2-1, with TRBD2 matching over 11 bases. The V gene end was trimmed by 6 bases and the J gene end by 4 bases; junction bases not matched to a gene: 2. Germline V CDR1 and CDR2: MDHEN, SYDVKM. The CDR3 has 14 residues. CDR3 sequence reads: CASRGTSGYNEQFF. The CDR3 coding sequence is TGTGCCAGCAGAGGGACTAGCGGATACAATGAGCAGTTCTTC.

This clone is a singleton in its sample. The rearrangement links TRBV4-3 to TRBJ2-1, with a weak D call TRBD2 (5 bases). This CDR3 is built from 13 residues. V lost 0 bases and J 7 bases, leaving 7 bases between the germline ends. The V gene's germline CDR1 is LGHNA and CDR2 YSLEER. The CDR3 DNA reads TGCGCCAGCAGCCAAGATGGGGAGAATGAGCAGTTCTTC. Its translation is CASSQDGENEQFF.

This rearrangement joins TRBV5-1 to TRBJ1-6; the match to TRBD1 covers 7 bases. The V gene end was trimmed by 1 base and the J gene end by 0 bases; junction bases not matched to a gene: 7. The CDR3 is 18 amino acids. The germline CDR1 and CDR2 sequences are SGHRS and YFSETQ. The CDR3 nucleotides read TGCGCCAGCAGCTTGCTGGACAGGCTGAGCTCCTATAATTCACCCCTCCACTTT. Its translation is CASSLLDRLSSYNSPLHF.

The rearrangement links TRBV27 to TRBJ2-3; TRBD1 is a possible D gene (5 bases). In germline, CDR1 is MNHEY, CDR2 SMNVEV (reference sequence). Trimming cost V 2 bases and J 3 bases, with 24 bases left between them. This CDR3 comprises 19 residues. CDR3 in amino acids: CASSLTPPIRGLNTDTQYF. For the CDR3, the DNA is TGTGCCAGCAGTTTAACGCCCCCAATAAGGGGCCTTAATACAGATACGCAGTATTTT.

This clone occurred once. The J gene is TRBJ2-1, the V gene TRBV11-3; D might be TRBD2 (6 bases). Germline V gives CDR1 SGHNT, CDR2 YENEEA. The CDR3 spans 15 residues. Trimming cost V 1 base and J 7 bases, with 14 bases left between them. CDR3 sequence (DNA): TGTGCCAGCAGCTTAGCGGGAGTAATCAGGAATGAGCAGTTCTTC. It encodes CASSLAGVIRNEQFF.